This T cell receptor (beta chain) was sequenced in a study of T cells in localized non-small cell lung cancer (dated by TCRdb to 2018 to 2020). Some background on the complete study: The study examined T cell repertoires in roughly 240 patients with early-stage NSCLC and compared tumors with uninvolved tumor-adjacent lungs. A mean age of around 69 years was recorded for the NSCLC patients, of whom under 150 were male and more than 85 were female. All 240 or so NSCLC patients in the cohort were treatment-naive and had localized lung tumors that were resected.

At diagnosis, peripheral blood, uninvolved tumor-adjacent lung and tumor were collected and were preserved as a mix of fresh-frozen and FFPE material. For TCR repertoire profiling, the blood samples were analyzed as peripheral blood mononuclear cells. The investigation overall reported the following: Because multi-region sequencing of the tumors was not done, intratumor heterogeneity could not be ruled out. Uninvolved tumor-adjacent lung showed the highest T cell clonality, higher than tumor, which suggests more focused antigenic responses in the uninvolved tumor-adjacent lung. A median of about 50 of the top 100 tumor clones turned up in the paired uninvolved adjacent lung, and fewer than 35 of those clones also ranked among the top 100 of that same adjacent lung. Longer overall survival was associated with higher T cell density in blood, whereas shorter survival was associated with higher clonality in adjacent lung. Because of the exploratory design, TCR variables were selected using unadjusted p-values without false-discovery rate correction.

TCR beta CDR3 regions were sequenced from DNA using the immunoSEQ Assay. The authors processed their data as follows. T cell density was computed as TCR beta template counts normalized to usable DNA estimated by amplifying housekeeping genes. Using the preseqR package, richness was estimated by extrapolating to 120,000 templates for tissue samples and 400,000 templates for PBMC samples. Clonality was defined as one minus Pielou's evenness. Tissue-enriched TCRs were identified through differential abundance testing performed on productive amino-acid clonotypes, with a minimum total count of 5 and an alpha of 0.1. The Jaccard Index and the Morisita Overlap Index were used to measure repertoire overlap between compartments. GLIPH clustered TCR beta CDR3s with public tetramer-defined viral CDR3s; viral motifs required at least three viral sequences plus V-gene enrichment. In its TCRdb copy, this immuneACCESS table keeps in-frame sequences only and misses some clones. Where compared with another copy, unresolved V genes explain less than half of these, and the others have no known cause. The V and J calls and clone size come from that table; D and trimming were worked out from the DNA. Counted in this sample were tens of thousands of clones; around nine tenths of them appeared once. Clones ranked in the top ten supply 7% to 7.5% of the sample.

The CDR3 numbers 13 residues from cysteine through phenylalanine. Solely the CDR3 DNA is kept, with 39 bases framed from the first base. Looking up the germline V gene yields CDR1 SGHRS and CDR2 YFSETQ. Deletion took 7 bases off V and 5 bases off J, with a span of 12 bases between the germline ends. For this clone: Its antigen remains unidentified. There are no base qualities to consult, and no much larger clone falls within one base.

The clonotype originates from a woman between 40 and 69 years old with stage I lung adenocarcinoma. Recombination connected TRBV5-1 to TRBJ1-4; the D gene cannot be named for sure. The source was peripheral blood, collected before any cancer treatment. This receptor has the CDR3 CASRTGWNEKLFF. The DNA sequence follows: TGCGCCAGCCGGACGGGGTGGAATGAAAAACTGTTTTTT.